Sequencing of this T cell receptor (beta chain) was carried out in a study of T cell repertoires in cytomegalovirus infection. The wider study: Through public TCR beta signatures, both CMV infection and matching HLA type were indicated. Broader study findings: The cumulative frequency of public TCR beta families distinguished individuals who carried CMV together with the relevant HLA. HLA-C-restricted CMV clonotypes gave the most frequent clonotype in two of eight donors.

This clonotype was observed at least ten times. Its target is not known. The germline V gene has CDR1 MNHEY and CDR2 SVGEGT. The CDR3 covers 14 residues. Unmatched junction bases numbered 0, after V lost 5 bases and J lost 3 bases. Each CDR3 protein is one row after TCRdb ran MiXCR on the reads. The sample consists of some 70,000 distinct CDR3 sequences, 20% to 25% of them appearing once. The sample comprised PBMCs, sequenced either directly or after in vitro stimulation (not recorded which). This chain links TRBV6-2 or TRBV6-3 with TRBJ2-2, with 10 bases fitting TRBD2. The clonotype was recovered from a human donor in good health (CMV status not recorded). Some clones in this sample may be carry-over from other donors' samples. DNA for the CDR3: TGTGCCAGCAGTAGCGGGAGGGACACCGGGGAGCTGTTTTTT. This translates into CASSSGRDTGELFF.